The source of this T cell receptor (beta chain) is a study of cytotoxic CD8 clonotypes in ibrutinib-treated CLL. Background on the study: The sample average was about 260,000 productive templates and approximately 94,000 productive rearrangements. Broader study findings: Pretreatment clonality was elevated relative to age-matched healthy donors and paralleled circulating CD8+ T-cell counts.

This clone was recorded once. The antigen is undetermined. CDR3 size: 16 residues. V shed 1 base and J 6 bases; nucleotides not matched to a gene: 12. Germline V CDR1 and CDR2: KGHSH, LQKENI. Clones were read by immunoSEQ multiplex PCR, and TCRdb kept only the in-frame ones, dropping some. The data contain 300,000 to 400,000 clones, under 70% of them singletons. Frozen-stored PBMCs produced roughly 2 micrograms of genomic DNA for TCR beta libraries. The input for sequencing was PBMCs, taken after 36 months of ibrutinib treatment. This TCR was sampled from a human donor with chronic lymphocytic leukemia. The chain is built from TRBV18 and TRBJ2-7; 7 bases map to TRBD1. The CDR3 loop is CASSPLAGTVTVEQYF. The CDR3 bases are TGTGCCAGCTCACCACTGGCCGGGACAGTGACTGTCGAGCAGTACTTC.